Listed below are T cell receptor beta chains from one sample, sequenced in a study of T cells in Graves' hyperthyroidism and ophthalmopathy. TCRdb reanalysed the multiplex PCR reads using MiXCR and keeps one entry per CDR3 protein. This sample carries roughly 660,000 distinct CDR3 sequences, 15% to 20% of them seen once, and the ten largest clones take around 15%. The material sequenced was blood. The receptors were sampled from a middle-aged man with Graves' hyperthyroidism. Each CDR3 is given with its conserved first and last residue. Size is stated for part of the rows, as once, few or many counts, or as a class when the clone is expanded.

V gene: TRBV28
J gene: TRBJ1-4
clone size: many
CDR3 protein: CASSFIGAANEKLFF

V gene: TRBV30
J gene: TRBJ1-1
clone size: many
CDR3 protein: CAWRLPDRNTEAFF

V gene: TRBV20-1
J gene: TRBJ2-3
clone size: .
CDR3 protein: CSARDLSGSIFTDTQYF

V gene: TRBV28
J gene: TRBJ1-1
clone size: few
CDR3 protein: CASLSKVGQTWIAFF

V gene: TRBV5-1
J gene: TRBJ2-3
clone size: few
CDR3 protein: CASSLGGLAVLWTADTQYF

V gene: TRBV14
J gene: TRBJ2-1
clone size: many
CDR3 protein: CASSHRDRTTRYNEQFF

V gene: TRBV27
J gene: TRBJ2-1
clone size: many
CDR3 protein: CASSPGSPTTQFF

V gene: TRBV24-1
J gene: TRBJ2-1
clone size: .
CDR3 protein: CATSDVRVSYNEQFF

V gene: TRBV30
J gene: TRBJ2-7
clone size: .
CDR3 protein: CAWSGSSLYYEQYF

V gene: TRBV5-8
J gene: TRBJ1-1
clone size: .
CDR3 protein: CASSPGTGLRNTEAFF

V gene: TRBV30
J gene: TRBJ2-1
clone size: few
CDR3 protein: CAWRGLAGGFSSYNEQFF

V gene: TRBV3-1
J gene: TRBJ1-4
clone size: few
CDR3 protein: CASSQPDRADEKLFF

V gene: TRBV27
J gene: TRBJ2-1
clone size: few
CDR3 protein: CASRVEGSYNEQFF

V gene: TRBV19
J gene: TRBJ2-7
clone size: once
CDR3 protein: CASSIFGTDEDEQYF

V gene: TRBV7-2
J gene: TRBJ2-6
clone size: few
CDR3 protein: CASSYKGTGGSGANVLTF

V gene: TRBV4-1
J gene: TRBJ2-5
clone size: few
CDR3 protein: CASSQVSSQETQYF

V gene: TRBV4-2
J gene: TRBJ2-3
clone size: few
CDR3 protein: CASSQEGLKSDTQYF

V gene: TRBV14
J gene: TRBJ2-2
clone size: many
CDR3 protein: CASSQERDTGELFF

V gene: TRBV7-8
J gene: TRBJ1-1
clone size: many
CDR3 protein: CASSLDIDTEAFF

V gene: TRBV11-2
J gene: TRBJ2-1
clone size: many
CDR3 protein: CASSSRQGVLRNEQFF